The 27 T cell receptor beta chains in this list originate from one sample, sequenced in a study of vaccination and CD4 T cells after COVID-19. Sequencing of DNA taken from cultured CD4+ T cells relied on the Oncomine TCR Beta short-read assay. TCRdb re-analysed the PCR reads in MiXCR, keeping a single row per CDR3 protein. The sample has around 20,000 distinct CDR3 sequences; roughly 40% are singletons. Antigens of these TCRs are unknown. Treatment described: approximately 11-day PBMC culture with coronavirus spike peptide pools or control peptides (ViraFEST assay). Specimen: CD4+ T cells from blood, cultured in vitro, collected before SARS-CoV-2 vaccination. Receptors were obtained from a human donor who received a COVID-19 vaccine.

The rearrangement uses TRBV24-1 and TRBJ1-2, with TRBD1 matching over 8 bases. V was clipped by 9 bases and J by 6 bases; unmatched bases: 8. The CDR3 loop spans 13 amino acids. The germline CDR1 and CDR2 sequences are KGHDR and SFDVKD. The CDR3 DNA is TGTGCCACCTCGGACAGGGAAAGAAATGGCTACACCTTC. Protein: CATSDRERNGYTF.

The chain is built from TRBV12-5 and TRBJ2-5, with TRBD1 identical over 10 bases. Per germline, CDR1 LGHNT and CDR2 FRNRAP. This CDR3 region has 15 residues. Unmatched junction bases numbered 5, after V lost 2 bases and J lost 5 bases. The CDR3 DNA reads as TGTGCTAGTGGTTTGCCGACAGGGGGCAGGGAGACCCAGTACTTC. Amino acids: CASGLPTGGRETQYF.

This clonotype appeared a few times. The V and J genes are TRBV24-1 and TRBJ2-7; D unclear. The CDR3 length is 13 residues. With 4 bases removed from V and 0 bases from J, the gap between germline ends came to 6 bases. Germline V CDR1 and CDR2: KGHDR, SFDVKD. The CDR3 DNA follows: TGTGCCACCAGTGACCGAACCTCCTACGAGCAGTACTTC. The encoded protein is CATSDRTSYEQYF.

This chain links TRBV20-1 with TRBJ1-2, with D uncertain. V was trimmed by 5 bases and J by 4 bases, leaving 14 bases between them. CDR1 and CDR2 from the germline V gene are DFQATT and SNEGSKA (reference sequence). The CDR3 is 13 residues long. Here the CDR3 reads CSAAEPGAYGYTF. The CDR3 coding sequence is TGCAGTGCTGCCGAACCGGGAGCCTATGGCTACACCTTC.

In this sample, this clonotype turned up a few times. The chain recombines TRBV5-1 with TRBJ1-2; a weak D match, TRBD1 (5 bases). Germline assignment: CDR1 SGHRS and CDR2 YFSETQ. The CDR3 has 13 residues. V was pared by 0 bases and J by 8 bases, with 11 bases between. DNA of the CDR3: TGCGCCAGCAGCTTGGCAGGGATTGGCGGCTACACCTTC. This encodes CASSLAGIGGYTF.

The rearrangement links TRBV6-1 to TRBJ1-6, with D hard to call. The V gene's germline CDR1 is MNHNS and CDR2 SASEGT. CDR3 length equals 15 residues. With 6 bases removed from V and 5 bases from J, the gap between germline ends came to 14 bases. CDR3 bases: TGTGCCAGCAGGGGAAGCCGACGGCATAATTCACCCCTCCACTTT. Protein product: CASRGSRRHNSPLHF.

The V call is TRBV20-1, the J call TRBJ1-4, with 7 bases that match TRBD1. The CDR3 runs to 22 residues. Per the germline V gene, CDR1 is DFQATT and CDR2 is SNEGSKA (reference sequence). Trimming removed 3 bases from V and 7 bases from J; junction bases left unmatched: 32. The CDR3 reads CSARRRSGSGGQGVGRREKLFF. CDR3 sequence (DNA): TGCAGTGCTAGGAGGCGGTCGGGATCAGGGGGGCAGGGAGTCGGTAGACGTGAAAAACTGTTTTTT.

The V and J genes are TRBV6-5 and TRBJ1-2; D gene unclear. The V end lost 0 bases, the J end lost 3 bases, and 17 bases lay between the germline ends. The CDR3 runs 17 residues. The germline V gene has CDR1 MNHEY and CDR2 SVGAGI. In DNA, the CDR3 is TGTGCCAGCAGTTACTCGAAAAGCACGGACGGATACTATGGCTACACCTTC. It specifies CASSYSKSTDGYYGYTF.

The rearrangement links TRBV2 to TRBJ2-1; TRBD1 aligns across 10 bases. CDR1 and CDR2 from the germline V gene are SNHLY and FYNNEI. The ends lost 3 bases at V and 8 bases at J; junction bases unmatched: 10. The CDR3 has 16 residues. The CDR3 reads CASSEGQGIIGYEQFF. The CDR3, as DNA: TGTGCCAGCAGTGAGGGACAGGGGATAATCGGCTATGAGCAGTTCTTC.

Only one count was recorded for this clonotype. The chain uses TRBV28 and TRBJ2-5, with TRBD1 as a possible D gene (5 bases). V was trimmed by 6 bases and J by 5 bases, leaving 13 bases between them. There are 13 residues in the CDR3. The germline V gene has CDR1 MDHEN and CDR2 SYDVKM. The CDR3 bases are TGTGCCAGCAGGGATGCAGGGATGGAGACCCAGTACTTC. Protein: CASRDAGMETQYF.

The rearrangement links TRBV7-9 to TRBJ2-3, with 10 nucleotides matching TRBD2. V gave up 0 bases and J gave up 2 bases; unmatched junction bases: 8. Per germline, CDR1 SEHNR and CDR2 FQNEAQ (reference sequence). The CDR3 totals 18 residues. CDR3 DNA: TGTGCCAGCAGCTTAGCTTTGTCTAGCGGGGGCTTCACAGATACGCAGTATTTT. It specifies CASSLALSSGGFTDTQYF.

This clonotype showed up just a few times. The V call is TRBV19, the J call TRBJ2-3; TRBD2 matches at 10 bases. The CDR3 covers 16 residues. V was clipped by 6 bases and J by 0 bases; unmatched bases: 6. Germline V CDR1 and CDR2: LNHDA, SQIVND (reference sequence). The CDR3 nucleotides are TGTGCCAGTAGAGCGAGCGGGGGGGTTAGCACAGATACGCAGTATTTT. Protein sequence: CASRASGGVSTDTQYF. The variable domain in full, with the rest retrieved from reference TRBV19 and TRBJ2-3, is DGGITQSPKYLFRKEGQNVTLSCEQNLNHDAMYWYRQDPGQGLRLIYYSQIVNDFQKGDIAEGYSVSREKKESFPLTVTSAQKNPTAFYLCASRASGGVSTDTQYFGPGTRLTVL.

There are a few counts of this clonotype. CDR3 loop: CSVHSPTGMGNYGYTF. The CDR3 nucleotides read TGCAGCGTTCACTCCCCGACAGGGATGGGAAACTATGGCTACACCTTC. The chain couples TRBV29-1 to TRBJ1-2; TRBD1 agrees at 7 bases. CDR1 is SQVTM and CDR2 is ANQGSEA in the germline V gene. V trimming: 5 bases; J trimming: 2 bases; junction bases outside the gene matches: 14. This CDR3 region has 16 residues. The whole variable domain, remainder taken from reference TRBV29-1 and TRBJ1-2, is SAVISQKPSRDICQRGTSLTIQCQVDSQVTMMFWYRQQPGQSLTLIATANQGSEATYESGFVIDKFPISRPNLTFSTLTVSNMSPEDSSIYLCSVHSPTGMGNYGYTFGSGTRLTVV.

This clonotype came up a few times. The chain joins TRBV7-2 to TRBJ2-7, with 8 bases matching TRBD1. CDR1 and CDR2 from the germline V gene are SGHTA and FQGNSA. The V gene end was trimmed by 3 bases and the J gene end by 3 bases; junction bases not matched to a gene: 7. The CDR3 consists of 15 residues. The CDR3: CASSFFPGGLYEQYF. CDR3 nucleotide sequence: TGTGCCAGCAGCTTCTTTCCAGGGGGCCTCTACGAGCAGTACTTC.

The rearrangement uses TRBV9 and TRBJ1-1; D is ambiguous. Trimming removed 0 bases from V and 1 base from J, with 4 bases in between. CDR3 size: 13 residues. Germline V gene data show CDR1 as SGDLS and CDR2 as YYNGEE. CDR3 sequence reads: CASSVARNTEAFF. DNA of the CDR3: TGTGCCAGCAGCGTAGCCAGGAACACTGAAGCTTTCTTT. The full variable domain, its missing parts supplied by reference TRBV9 and TRBJ1-1, is DSGVTQTPKHLITATGQRVTLRCSPRSGDLSVYWYQQSLDQGLQFLIQYYNGEERAKGNILERFSAQQFPDLHSELNLSSLELGDSALYFCASSVARNTEAFFGQGTRLTVV.

The chain uses TRBV12-3 or TRBV12-4 and TRBJ2-3; D unresolved. CDR3 length: 13 amino acids. V lost 4 bases and J 1 base, leaving 6 bases between the germline ends. As DNA, the CDR3 is TGTGCCAGCAGTTCGAGGCGCACAGATACGCAGTATTTT. As protein: CASSSRRTDTQYF.

This clonotype was counted only a few times. The rearrangement joins TRBV20-1 to TRBJ2-5, with 7 positions matching TRBD2. CDR3 length: 12 residues. V trimming: 2 bases; J trimming: 3 bases; junction bases outside the gene matches: 0. CDR1 is DFQATT and CDR2 is SNEGSKA in the germline V gene (reference sequence). CDR3 in DNA: TGCAGTGCTAGAACTAGCGAAGAGACCCAGTACTTC. The encoded protein is CSARTSEETQYF.

This clonotype turned up a few times. The genes are TRBV7-2 and TRBJ2-1; 7 bases are a match to TRBD2. J lost 0 bases, V lost 1 base, and 6 bases had no gene match. The germline V gene encodes CDR1 SGHTA and CDR2 FQGNSA. CDR3 length: 17 residues. CDR3: CASSLGGRATSYNEQFF. The CDR3 coding sequence is TGTGCCAGCAGCTTAGGGGGGAGGGCAACCTCCTACAATGAGCAGTTCTTC.

The rearrangement uses TRBV15 and TRBJ2-3, with D uncertain. Per the germline V gene, CDR1 is LNHNV and CDR2 is YYDKDF (reference sequence). Trimming pared 2 bases from V and 5 bases from J, leaving 5 bases between. The CDR3 covers 12 residues. This CDR3 reads CATSRKGDTQYF. The CDR3 bases are TGTGCCACCAGCAGAAAAGGAGATACGCAGTATTTT.

CDR3 amino acids: CSAHEGTGVSLNEKLFF. CDR3 in DNA: TGCAGTGCCCACGAGGGGACAGGGGTCTCATTGAATGAAAAACTGTTTTTT. The chain carries TRBV20-1 and TRBJ1-4; 10 bases map to TRBD1. J lost 5 bases, V lost 6 bases, and 15 bases had no gene match. CDR1 DFQATT and CDR2 SNEGSKA come from the germline V gene (reference sequence). This CDR3 spans 17 amino acids.

This clonotype was seen more than once but under ten times. The chain uses TRBV20-1 and TRBJ2-3, with 12 nucleotides matching TRBD2. The CDR3 runs to 14 residues. V was clipped by 6 bases and J by 3 bases; unmatched bases: 4. CDR1 and CDR2 (germline): DFQATT, SNEGSKA (reference sequence). This chain's CDR3 is CSAGGLAGTDTQYF. CDR3 in DNA: TGCAGTGCCGGCGGACTAGCGGGGACAGATACGCAGTATTTT.

This sequence joins TRBV24-1 and TRBJ2-1, with D maybe TRBD1 (5 bases). Trimming cost V 7 bases and J 2 bases, with 14 bases left between them. This CDR3 is built from 15 residues. Germline CDR1 and CDR2: KGHDR and SFDVKD. CDR3 protein: CATSTATEAYNEQFF. The CDR3 DNA follows: TGTGCCACCAGCACGGCGACAGAAGCCTACAATGAGCAGTTCTTC.

This clonotype was found a few times. The chain combines TRBV20-1 with TRBJ2-7; the match to TRBD2 covers 15 bases. V lost 3 bases and J lost 1; bases outside the gene matches: 7. This CDR3 is built from 17 residues. Germline V CDR1 and CDR2: DFQATT, SNEGSKA (reference sequence). The CDR3 DNA reads TGCAGTGCTAGGAGGACTAGCGGGGGGGTCCCTTCCTACGAGCAGTACTTC. Translated, it gives CSARRTSGGVPSYEQYF.

This clonotype was observed a handful of times. V and J are TRBV6-1 and TRBJ2-3, with D possibly being TRBD1 or TRBD2 (5 bases each). Germline V gives CDR1 MNHNS, CDR2 SASEGT. This CDR3 contains 14 residues. Trimming took 6 bases from V and 4 from J, leaving 14 bases between them. The CDR3 DNA sequence: TGTGCCAGCAGACCCCTTGGGGGTTCAGATACGCAGTATTTT. Its translation is CASRPLGGSDTQYF.

This chain links TRBV6-5 with TRBJ1-3; D is ambiguous. The CDR3 contains 16 residues. Germline V gene data show CDR1 as MNHEY and CDR2 as SVGAGI. V lost 0 bases and J 4 bases, leaving 13 bases between the germline ends. The chain's CDR3 is CASSYSSSGVGNTIYF. CDR3 nucleotides: TGTGCCAGCAGTTACTCGTCGAGTGGGGTCGGAAACACCATATATTTT.

CDR3 sequence (DNA): TGTGCCTGGAGTGGAGATTTGAGGCAAGCTGAAGCTTTCTTT. Translation: CAWSGDLRQAEAFF. The chain uses TRBV30 and TRBJ1-1; D remains ambiguous. The CDR3 runs 14 residues. Looked up from germline, CDR1 is GTSNPN and CDR2 is SVGIG (reference sequence). Between the trimmed V and J ends, which lost 1 base and 6 bases, there was a span of 15 bases.

The rearrangement uses TRBV24-1 and TRBJ2-1; perhaps TRBD2 as D (6 bases). Germline-derived CDR1 and CDR2 are KGHDR and SFDVKD. V shed 1 base and J shed 6 bases, with 12 bases lying between them. The CDR3 covers 15 residues. The CDR3 DNA reads TGTGCCACCAGTGATTTAAGACTAGTCGGCAATGAGCAGTTCTTC. This gives the protein CATSDLRLVGNEQFF.